The sequence of this TCR beta chain was determined in a study of cytomegalovirus exposure and HLA in healthy donors. General study findings and limits: Per published reports, the classifier diagnosed cytomegalovirus status with high specificity and sensitivity. It was confirmed in vitro that a few of the CMV-associated chains were specific for CMV antigens.

The approximately 120-subject validation cohort, separate from the 666-subject first cohort, included the donors. Assay: immunoSEQ multiplex PCR; the TCRdb copy retains only in-frame clones and omits some. The sample records 150,000 or so clones, approximately 91% being singletons. As to this clone: The antigen remains unidentified.

CDR3 length: 14 residues. The ends lost 5 bases at V and 7 bases at J; junction bases unmatched: 10. CDR1 is SEHNR, CDR2 FQNEAQ, per germline (reference sequence). This clonotype was obtained from a woman in her late teens or twenties in good health and CMV-seropositive. V gene TRBV7-9 combines with J gene TRBJ2-7; 8 nucleotides agree with TRBD2. Sequencing was performed on PBMCs. In DNA, the CDR3 is TGTGCCAGCAGCCCATCCGGCCGGGGGGGGGAGCAGTACTTC. This encodes CASSPSGRGGEQYF.